The source of this T cell receptor beta chain is a study of shared clonotypes between healthy human individuals. For the study at large: The donor pool was made up of two women and a few men aged 18 to 49.

Notes on this clone: The target antigen is unknown.

Study results and caveats: Memory subsets generally showed smaller estimated richness than naive subsets did.

From germline, CDR1 is SQVTM and CDR2 ANQGSEA. V was shortened by 6 bases and J by 1 base, with 15 bases between the two germline ends. This CDR3 has 14 amino acids. TCRdb's copy holds only in-frame clones and misses some; the assay was immunoSEQ multiplex PCR. The sample gives 2 million to 3 million clones, over 85% of which show up once; 0.36% is in the top ten. The TCR originated in a man between 18 and 29 years old in good health. Some clones in this sample may be carry-over from other donors' samples. The rearrangement links TRBV29-1 to TRBJ1-1; D gene unclear. Source material: naive CD4+ T cells from PBMCs. Subset reported: CD45RA+ positively selected. The CDR3 nucleotides read TGCAGCGTCTCCCTCAGTCCGCGGAACACTGAAGCTTTCTTT. Translation gives CSVSLSPRNTEAFF.